What follows describes a single T cell receptor beta chain. In the authors' methods: Researchers report that nucleated cell counts were estimated from reference gene primer amplification. The protocol was immunoSEQ multiplex PCR, while the TCRdb copy is restricted to in-frame clones and leaves out a portion. That table gives V, J and clone size, and the DNA gave D and trimming. This sample carries 65,000 to 90,000 clones, over 80% of them seen once, and the ten largest clones take more than 2.5%. The data derive from a study of blood T cell repertoires in COVID-19. Study as a whole: COVID-19 samples collected from the United States, Italy and Spain covered acute and convalescent phases.

The germline gives CDR1 LGHDT, CDR2 YNNKEL (reference sequence). The V and J ends lost 1 base and 6 bases, in that order; junction bases with no gene match: 9. CDR3 length: 16 residues. The sequence was obtained from a man at least 80 years old with active or convalescent COVID-19. The J gene is TRBJ1-2, the V gene TRBV3-1 (or the pseudogene TRBV3-2), with TRBD1 matching 9 bases. Sequencing was done on a sample of peripheral blood. CDR3 amino acids: CASSQAGQGGLDGYTF. The CDR3 region has the DNA TGTGCCAGCAGCCAAGCGGGACAGGGTGGTTTGGATGGCTACACCTTC.